The clone carrying this TCR beta chain was counted between two and nine times. Its antigen is still unknown. CDR1 SGHVS and CDR2 FQNEAQ come from the germline V gene. V lost 5 bases to trimming and J lost 7 bases; unmatched junction nucleotides: 7. This CDR3 is built from 13 residues. This specimen comes from a study of response to subunit inactivated influenza vaccine. From the RT-PCR reads, TCRdb called clonotypes with MiXCR, one entry per CDR3 protein. The table shows around 520,000 distinct CDR3 sequences, with 10% to 15% occurring only once. Findings of the study overall: The authors put forward the suggestion that each seasonal influenza vaccination may bring in only a limited number of new T cells.

This receptor was taken from a man over 45 who received an inactivated influenza vaccine. The input for sequencing was PBMCs from blood, taken on the day of vaccination. The V call is TRBV7-8, the J call TRBJ2-5; 7 positions match TRBD1. The CDR3 nucleotides are TGTGCCAGCAGCAACCGGGACAGAGGGACCCAGTACTTC. This sequence encodes CASSNRDRGTQYF.